These T cell receptor beta chains were read from a single sample in a study of blood T cell repertoires in COVID-19. Measured with immunoSEQ multiplex PCR; TCRdb has only the in-frame clones, and not every one. The sample carries approximately 350,000 clones, approximately 89% recorded once. Input material: peripheral blood. Source of these receptors: a woman aged 18-29 years who had recovered from COVID-19. Each CDR3 is given with its conserved first and last residue. Each record gives: CDR3 length, V gene, clone size, J gene, CDR3 protein. Part of the rows lack a size; the others show once, few, many or a class for expanded clones.

16	TRBV5-1	-	TRBJ1-1	CASSSRQGSLNTEAFF
15	TRBV6-5	-	TRBJ1-6	CASSYSSRDNSPLHF
13	TRBV2	-	TRBJ2-1	CASRQGARTEQFF
15	TRBV7-2	-	TRBJ2-3	CASSWGASGTDTQYF
16	TRBV9	-	TRBJ1-3	CASSVGTGNSGNTIYF
15	TRBV5-1	-	TRBJ1-1	CASSLVTGLGTEAFF
14	TRBV5-1	-	TRBJ1-1	CASSQTGVNTEAFF
15	TRBV19	-	TRBJ1-2	CASNPDGGGGYGYTF
19	TRBV12-5	-	TRBJ2-2	CASGLSSTSGRWGTGELFF
15	TRBV14	-	TRBJ2-1	CASSQDQTTYNEQFF
16	TRBV12-5	-	TRBJ2-3	CASGSRGGRGTDTQYF
17	TRBV19	-	TRBJ2-6	CASSIGHRVSGANVLTF
17	TRBV10-2	-	TRBJ2-2	CASTLGLSLTNTGELFF
14	TRBV11-2	-	TRBJ2-2	CASRLAGGKGELFF
13	TRBV11-2	-	TRBJ2-2	CASSLDGGRSLFF
16	TRBV15	-	TRBJ1-5	CATSGIQGWGNQPQHF
16	TRBV25-1	once	TRBJ1-2	CASSEWPLTGTEGYTF
14	TRBV19	-	TRBJ2-3	CASSIYTSTDTQYF
14	TRBV5-4	-	TRBJ1-4	CASSFGGTNEKLFF
15	TRBV3-1/TRBV3-2	-	TRBJ2-1	CASSQALAGVNEQFF
15	TRBV5-1	once	TRBJ1-1	CASSSGEAAGAEAFF
17	TRBV3-1/TRBV3-2	-	TRBJ2-3	CASSSTTSGRPRDTQYF
17	TRBV6-1	-	TRBJ2-3	CASSEAGLARIRDTQYF
14	TRBV5-1	-	TRBJ1-5	CASSLVGGVQPQHF
14	TRBV25-1	-	TRBJ1-1	CASSPQQGYTEAFF
13	TRBV24-1	-	TRBJ1-1	CATSALGAGPTFF
18	TRBV24-1	-	TRBJ2-1	CATTERPSGRLSYNEQFF
11	TRBV20-1	-	TRBJ2-5	CTGAFQETQYF
15	TRBV4-1	-	TRBJ2-3	CASSQGPLEADTQYF
13	TRBV20-1	-	TRBJ1-2	CSASGPGDYGYTF
14	TRBV10-3	-	TRBJ1-1	CAISESIEVTEAFF
13	TRBV9	-	TRBJ1-2	CASSEGQGYGYTF
11	TRBV27	-	TRBJ2-1	CASSSTGEQFF
14	TRBV24-1	once	TRBJ1-1	CATSDRGPNTEAFF
16	TRBV7-9	-	TRBJ1-5	CASSLEGGLSSQPQHF
16	TRBV28	-	TRBJ2-5	CASSLPDRGYGETQYF